A single sample gave rise to the 16 T cell receptor beta chains below, sequenced in a study of T cell repertoires in cytomegalovirus infection. Using its own MiXCR run on the reads, TCRdb lists one record per CDR3 protein. The table records roughly 230,000 distinct CDR3 sequences, about 23% of them present only once. Material for sequencing was CD8+ T cells from PBMCs. All receptors derive from a human donor in good health (CMV status not recorded). Some clones in this sample may be carry-over from other donors' samples.

In regard to this clonotype: It may be a read error: a sequence one base away is much more abundant. The rearrangement joins TRBV14 to TRBJ1-2; D is undetermined. V lost 4 bases, J lost 9 bases, and 15 bases lay in between. From germline, CDR1 is SGHDN and CDR2 FVKESK. This CDR3 is 13 amino acids long. As DNA, the CDR3 is TGTGCCAGCAGCCCACCGGGCCAGAGTAGCTACACCTTC. As protein: CASSPPGQSSYTF.

This clonotype was counted many times. The CDR3 loop is CSARDSFRASGELFF. The CDR3 bases are TGCAGTGCTAGAGATTCCTTTAGGGCGTCCGGGGAGCTGTTTTTT. This rearrangement joins TRBV20-1 to TRBJ2-2, with D uncertain. Trimming cost V 0 bases and J 6 bases, with 14 bases left between them. From germline, CDR1 is DFQATT and CDR2 SNEGSKA (reference sequence). The CDR3 has 15 residues.

A few counts support this clonotype. This chain links TRBV4-3 with TRBJ2-7, with no clear D. The CDR3 extends over 15 amino acids. V lost 1 base and J 2 bases, leaving 12 bases between the germline ends. Germline V lookup: CDR1 LGHNA, CDR2 YSLEER. CDR3 sequence (DNA): TGCGCCAGCAGCCAAGCGTCTGGGGTAACCTACGAGCAGTACTTC. Translation: CASSQASGVTYEQYF.

This chain links TRBV20-1 with TRBJ1-2; 8 positions match TRBD1. The CDR3 contains 15 residues. The J segment lost 3 bases and the V segment lost 6 bases, leaving 12 bases of the junction unmatched. Germline V lookup: CDR1 DFQATT, CDR2 SNEGSKA (reference sequence). Here the CDR3 DNA reads TGCAGTGCCTGGGACAGGCTTCGAGGCGACTATGGCTACACCTTC. This translates into CSAWDRLRGDYGYTF.

The chain employs TRBV12-3 or TRBV12-4 and TRBJ2-7; 8 bases agree with TRBD1. The CDR3 has 14 amino acids. The V gene end was trimmed by 3 bases and the J gene end by 6 bases; junction bases not matched to a gene: 7. The CDR3, as DNA: TGTGCCAGCAGTTTTGGGCAGGGGGCCGCCGAGCAGTACTTC. Residues: CASSFGQGAAEQYF.

This clonotype came up many times. The V call is TRBV7-8, the J call TRBJ1-1; D is undetermined. The CDR3 extends over 11 amino acids. Germline assignment: CDR1 SGHVS and CDR2 FQNEAQ. V was cut by 1 base and J by 6 bases, with 3 bases left in between. The CDR3 sequence is CASSLVSEAFF. The CDR3 DNA follows: TGTGCCAGCAGCTTAGTTTCTGAAGCTTTCTTT.

The rearrangement links TRBV12-5 to TRBJ2-2; D not resolved. The CDR3 has 17 residues. The ends were cut back, 0 bases at V and 0 bases at J, with 11 bases in the middle. Germline V CDR1 and CDR2: LGHNT, FRNRAP. The CDR3 region has the DNA TGTGCTAGTGGTTTGGTAATAGGCAGGTCGAACACCGGGGAGCTGTTTTTT. Its protein product is CASGLVIGRSNTGELFF.

This clonotype was counted between two and nine times. The chain employs TRBV14 and TRBJ1-2; 11 bases fit TRBD1. With 4 bases clipped from V and 4 bases from J, the junction kept 8 bases outside the gene matches. This CDR3 is built from 16 residues. Per germline, CDR1 SGHDN and CDR2 FVKESK. This chain's CDR3 is CASSPDRGRGSYGYTF. CDR3 DNA: TGTGCCAGCAGCCCGGACAGGGGGCGCGGGAGCTATGGCTACACCTTC.

This clonotype was recorded many times. This chain uses TRBV12-3 or TRBV12-4 with TRBJ2-5; 12 bases agree with TRBD2. CDR3 size: 15 residues. Trimming cost V 5 bases and J 4 bases; bases outside gene matches: 5. The CDR3 sequence: CASSLSSGGGETQYF. The DNA of the CDR3 is TGTGCCAGCAGTCTCTCTAGCGGGGGGGGAGAGACCCAGTACTTC.

This clonotype appeared many times. V is TRBV12-3 or TRBV12-4 and J is TRBJ1-1, with D unresolved. This CDR3 has 12 residues. Trimming pared 7 bases from V and 6 bases from J, leaving 12 bases between. In nucleotides, the CDR3 is TGTGCCAGCACAGGATTGACGTCTGAAGCTTTCTTT. This encodes CASTGLTSEAFF.

In this sample, this clonotype turned up a few times. The CDR3 nucleotides are TGTGCCAGCACCGACGGGACAGCACGTTATGGCTACACCTTC. Residues: CASTDGTARYGYTF. The chain links TRBV2 to TRBJ1-2, with 7 bases that match TRBD1. Germline V lookup: CDR1 SNHLY, CDR2 FYNNEI. The CDR3 totals 14 residues. V was pared by 7 bases and J by 5 bases, with 10 bases of the junction left unmatched.

This clonotype was found a few times. This chain connects TRBV29-1 to TRBJ1-1; perhaps TRBD1 as D (5 bases). This CDR3 is 11 amino acids long. V was clipped by 7 bases and J by 2 bases, with 8 bases between them. Germline assignment: CDR1 SQVTM and CDR2 ANQGSEA. The CDR3 is CSGTSNTEAFF. CDR3 coding DNA: TGCAGCGGGACATCCAACACTGAAGCTTTCTTT. Drawing the rest from reference TRBV29-1 and TRBJ1-1, the complete variable domain is SAVISQKPSRDICQRGTSLTIQCQVDSQVTMMFWYRQQPGQSLTLIATANQGSEATYESGFVIDKFPISRPNLTFSTLTVSNMSPEDSSIYLCSGTSNTEAFFGQGTRLTVV.

This clonotype is judged medium-sized. The chain has TRBV7-8 and TRBJ2-2; 7 bases agree with TRBD2. CDR3 length equals 17 residues. The germline V gene has CDR1 SGHVS and CDR2 FQNEAQ. J gave up 7 bases and V 4 bases, and 15 bases lay outside the gene matches. The CDR3 DNA sequence: TGTGCCAGCAGCTCCGGGCTACGGGGGGTTTTGGGCGGGGAGCTGTTTTTT. It yields the protein CASSSGLRGVLGGELFF.

This clonotype was seen at least ten times. V and J are TRBV20-1 and TRBJ1-1; D remains unclear. V was pared by 0 bases and J by 8 bases, with 13 bases between. The CDR3 runs 13 residues. Germline CDR1 and CDR2: DFQATT and SNEGSKA (reference sequence). DNA of the CDR3: TGCAGTGCTAGAGATCTTAGAGGGAACGAAGCTTTCTTT. Its protein is CSARDLRGNEAFF.

V and J are TRBV12-3 or TRBV12-4 and TRBJ1-1; D is perhaps TRBD1 (5 bases). V was shortened by 2 bases and J by 2 bases, with 9 bases between the two germline ends. The CDR3 contains 14 residues. The CDR3 nucleotides read TGTGCCAGCAGTTTACAGGGCCCAAACACTGAAGCTTTCTTT. Protein: CASSLQGPNTEAFF.

The gene calls are TRBV28 and TRBJ1-2; 7 bases align to TRBD1. The J segment lost 7 bases and the V segment lost 3 bases, leaving 14 bases of the junction unmatched. Germline CDR1 MDHEN, CDR2 SYDVKM. CDR3 length: 16 amino acids. CDR3 sequence reads: CASSLARQGLGGGYTF. CDR3 nucleotide sequence: TGTGCCAGCAGTTTGGCGAGACAGGGCTTAGGGGGTGGCTACACCTTC.